This T cell receptor (beta chain) derives from a study of T cell changes during pregnancy in multiple sclerosis. Sequencing was performed with immunoSEQ multiplex PCR; in TCRdb, only in-frame clones are kept and a portion is missing. The repertoire holds tens of thousands of clones, with roughly 91% as singletons. This CDR3 is built from 16 residues. Germline V gene data show CDR1 as SGHRS and CDR2 as YFSETQ. V lost 0 bases, J lost 3 bases, and 4 bases stayed unmatched. The sequenced sample was CD4+ T cells from peripheral blood mononuclear cells, obtained in the third trimester of pregnancy. The chain carries TRBV5-1 and TRBJ2-2; 8 positions match TRBD1. The receptor's source is a female donor with multiple sclerosis, enrolled in a pregnancy study. CDR3 amino acids: CASSLVGTGYTGELFF. The CDR3, as DNA: TGCGCCAGCAGCTTGGTCGGGACAGGCTACACCGGGGAGCTGTTTTTT.